This TCR beta chain was sequenced in a study of beta chain features in type 1 diabetes. Points from the study as a whole: TCRB repertoires of naive, central memory and Treg cells appeared more similar among patients than among healthy donors. No resolution was reached here on whether HLA type influences TCRB rearrangement. Sequencing the cDNA could make cells with high TCR expression show up more than they should.

The investigators reverse transcribed all of the isolated RNA, so they sequenced expressed TCRB transcripts. Libraries were prepared by immunoSEQ multiplex PCR; TCRdb keeps only in-frame clonotypes and omits some of them. The sample has more than 350,000 clones; around 10% are singletons. There are a few counts of this clone. The antigen is undetermined. CD45RO/CCR7/CD25/CD127/CD95/CD27 separated CD4+ naive, central memory, regulatory and stem cell-like memory cells by sorting. The sequenced material came from naive CD4+ T cells from blood. The receptor's source is a woman aged 18-30 years in good health.

CDR3 residues: CARQLGQHYGYTF. The CDR3 nucleotides read TGTGCCAGGCAACTGGGACAGCACTATGGCTACACCTTC. The chain couples TRBV25-1 to TRBJ1-2; TRBD1 matches at 7 bases. With V trimmed by 9 bases and J by 3 bases, 7 bases remained unmatched. Germline V CDR1 and CDR2: MGHDK, SYGVNS. The CDR3 length is 13 residues.